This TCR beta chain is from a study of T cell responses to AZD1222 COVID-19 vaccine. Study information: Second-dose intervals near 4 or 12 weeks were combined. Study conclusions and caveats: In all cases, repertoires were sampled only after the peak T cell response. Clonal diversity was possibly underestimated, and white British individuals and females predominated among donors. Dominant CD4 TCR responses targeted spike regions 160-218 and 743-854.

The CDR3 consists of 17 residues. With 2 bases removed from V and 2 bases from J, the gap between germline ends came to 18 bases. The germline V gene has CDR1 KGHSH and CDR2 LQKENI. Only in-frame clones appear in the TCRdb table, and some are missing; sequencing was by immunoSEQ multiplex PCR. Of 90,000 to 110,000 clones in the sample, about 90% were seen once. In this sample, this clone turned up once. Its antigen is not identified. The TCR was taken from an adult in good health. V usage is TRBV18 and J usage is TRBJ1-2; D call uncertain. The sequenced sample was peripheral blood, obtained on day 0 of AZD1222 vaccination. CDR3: CASSPSAVNPANYGYTF. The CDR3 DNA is TGTGCCAGCTCACCATCGGCCGTAAACCCTGCCAACTATGGCTACACCTTC.